This T cell receptor (beta chain) was sequenced for a study of blood T cell repertoires in COVID-19 (TCRdb year 2020). Concerning the study at large: Collaborator samples came from the United States, Italy and Spain and covered acute and convalescent phases of COVID-19. The prospective study material was composed of cDNA or gDNA derived from T cells, B-cell-depleted T cells, or PBMCs. Deeply sampled blood TCRbeta repertoires from subjects exposed to, actively infected with, or recovered from COVID-19 were included in the dataset. The repertoires were released in a freely available public database meant as a resource for research on the immune response to SARS-CoV-2. The samples were drawn from two sources: the first 160 participants of the ongoing ImmuneRACE study, and 1,200 or so subjects contributed by 6 global collaborators. Sample metadata almost always included a de-identified subject ID, COVID-19 status, age in years and sex. Where available, HLA class I and class II types were taken from metadata supplied by the sample provider and were not determined by assay-based typing. Paper-wide results and their limitations: The quantity of clinical and demographic metadata differed by source and by participant and was supplied without curation.

With respect to this clone: This clone's antigen is unknown. One base away there is no much larger clone; base qualities are not given.

The collaborating institutions used their own protocols to collect whole blood in K2EDTA tubes. For TCRbeta analysis, collaborator samples were shipped as frozen whole blood, as isolated PBMCs, or as DNA extracted from either sample type. TCRbeta CDR3 regions were amplified from genomic DNA by means of the immunoSEQ Assay, a bias-controlled multiplex PCR. Processing in the source paper ran as follows. The number of nucleated cells in each sample was estimated from the amplification of reference gene primers within the assay. To quantify the absolute abundance of each unique TCRbeta CDR3 rearrangement, sequence reads were collapsed and filtered. For each sample, productive Simpson clonality was calculated as the square root of Simpson's diversity index across productive rearrangements. TCRdb's version of the immuneACCESS table is confined to in-frame rearrangements and falls short of the full clone set. An unresolved V gene accounts for under half of the shortfall where checked; the remainder is of unknown origin. Clone size and V and J calls were adopted from that table, with D and trimming inferred from the DNA. This sample holds 100,000 to 130,000 clones; about four fifths were observed only once. The ten largest make up about 3.8% of the sample.

The receptor comes from a woman between 65 and 79 years old with acute or convalescent COVID-19. Sequencing used peripheral blood.

For the CDR3, the sequence is CASRNSGGETQYF. The base sequence is TGTGCCAGCAGGAATAGCGGGGGGGAGACCCAGTACTTC. The chain is made from TRBV28 and TRBJ2-5; TRBD2 aligns with 10 central bases. Inclusive of the bounding cysteine and phenylalanine, the CDR3 is 13 residues long. The read is trimmed to its CDR3 DNA, 39 bases read in frame from base 1. CDR1 and CDR2 are read off the germline V gene as MDHEN and SYDVKM. For this chain, trimming is 6 bases at the V end and 5 bases at the J end, and the number of junction bases without a gene match is 3.